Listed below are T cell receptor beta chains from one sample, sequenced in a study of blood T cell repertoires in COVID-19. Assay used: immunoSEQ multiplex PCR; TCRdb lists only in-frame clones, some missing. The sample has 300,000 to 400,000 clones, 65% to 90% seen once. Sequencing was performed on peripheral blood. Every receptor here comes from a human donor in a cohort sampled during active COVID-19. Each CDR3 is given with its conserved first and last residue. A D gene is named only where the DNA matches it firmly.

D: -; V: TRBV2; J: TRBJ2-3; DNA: TGTGCCAGCAGCAGGGGGCTAGCGGCTAGCACAGATACGCAGTATTTT; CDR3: CASSRGLAASTDTQYF
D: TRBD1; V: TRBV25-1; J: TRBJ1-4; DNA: TGTGCCAGCAGTGAGTACTCAGGGGGCCGATCTAATGAAAAACTGTTTTTT; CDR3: CASSEYSGGRSNEKLFF
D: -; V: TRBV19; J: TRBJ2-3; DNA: TGTGCCACCCGAGTGGTCAGCACAGATACGCAGTATTTT; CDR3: CATRVVSTDTQYF
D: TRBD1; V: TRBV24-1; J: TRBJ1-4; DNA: TGTGCCACCAGTGATCCCCGGGACAGGGGTTTGGCTGAAAAACTGTTTTTT; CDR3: CATSDPRDRGLAEKLFF
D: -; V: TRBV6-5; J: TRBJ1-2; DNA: TGTGCCAGCAACCCGGGGGGGCACTATGGCTACACCTTC; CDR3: CASNPGGHYGYTF
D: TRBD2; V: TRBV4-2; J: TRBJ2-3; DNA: TGTGCCAGCAGCCAAGATAGTTCCCTAGCGGGGGGAACAGATACGCAGTATTTT; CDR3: CASSQDSSLAGGTDTQYF
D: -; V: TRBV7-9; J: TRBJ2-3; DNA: TGTGCCAGCAGCTTAGGGCGCACAGATACGCAGTATTTT; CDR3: CASSLGRTDTQYF
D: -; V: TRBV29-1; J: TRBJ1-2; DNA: TGCAGCGTTAGGGTCAGGGAGGACTATGGCTACACCTTC; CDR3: CSVRVREDYGYTF
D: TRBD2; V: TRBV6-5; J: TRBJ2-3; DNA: TGTGCCGTCCGTGTGGGGGGGGGCACAGATACGCAGTATTTT; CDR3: CAVRVGGGTDTQYF
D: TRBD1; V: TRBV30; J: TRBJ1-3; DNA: TGTGCCTGGAGTGAGCAGGGGGCTGGAAACACCATATATTTT; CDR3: CAWSEQGAGNTIYF